The 2 T cell receptor beta chains listed next were all sequenced from one sample in a study of blood T cells in healthy people across ages. Primers used in a second PCR of roughly 6 to 12 cycles were a sample-barcoded 5' primer and a J-beta primer mix. TCRdb processed the 5' RACE reads anew with MiXCR; each CDR3 protein has one entry. The profile shows 1.5 million to 1.8 million distinct CDR3 sequences, 35% to 45% of them singletons. Input material: blood. Receptor source: a woman aged 18 to 35 in good health.

This clonotype was seen more than once but under ten times. The chain recombines TRBV5-1 with TRBJ2-1; possible D gene TRBD2, 6 bases. The CDR3 is made up of 15 amino acids. Germline V gene lookup returns CDR1 SGHRS and CDR2 YFSETQ. V was cut by 0 bases and J by 5 bases, with 12 bases left in between. Written as DNA, the CDR3 is TGCGCCAGCAGCTTGGTTCGAGCGGGCAACAATGAGCAGTTCTTC. Translated: CASSLVRAGNNEQFF.

The chain couples TRBV18 to TRBJ2-3, with no clear D. The length of the CDR3 is 16 residues. Trimming took 6 bases from V and 5 from J, leaving 21 bases between them. Germline CDR1 and CDR2: KGHSH and LQKENI. The CDR3: CASSIGRPRAGDTQYF. The CDR3 nucleotides are TGTGCCAGCTCCATAGGGCGGCCTCGGGCTGGAGATACGCAGTATTTT.